This T cell receptor beta chain was identified in a study of blood T cell repertoires in COVID-19. Study as a whole: In each case, the material was cDNA or gDNA derived from T cells, B-cell-depleted T cells, or PBMCs.

V lost 5 bases to trimming and J lost 5 bases; unmatched junction nucleotides: 11. Germline CDR1 SQVTM, CDR2 ANQGSEA. This CDR3 has 14 residues. Residents of about two dozen US areas, aged about 18 to 89 years, made up the participants. Cohort 3 recovered donors had two negative PCRs, clearance, or symptom resolution. In the original analysis: Scientists estimated how many nucleated cells there were by amplifying reference gene primers. The table came from immunoSEQ multiplex PCR; TCRdb's copy has only in-frame clones and leaves some out. V, J and clone size are those of that table, while D and trimming were read from the DNA. The sample consists of 150,000 to 200,000 clones, 65% to 90% of them appearing once.

This TCR came from a man in his forties or fifties who had recovered from COVID-19. The chain has TRBV29-1 and TRBJ2-5; 7 bases are a match to TRBD1. Material: PBMCs or T cells enriched from blood (not recorded which). This chain's CDR3 is CSVTRALRGETQYF. The CDR3 coding sequence is TGCAGCGTTACCCGGGCACTCAGGGGGGAGACCCAGTACTTC. The entire variable domain, with the rest obtained from reference TRBV29-1 and TRBJ2-5, is as follows: SAVISQKPSRDICQRGTSLTIQCQVDSQVTMMFWYRQQPGQSLTLIATANQGSEATYESGFVIDKFPISRPNLTFSTLTVSNMSPEDSSIYLCSVTRALRGETQYFGPGTRLLVL.